This passage covers 20 T cell receptor beta chains from one sample sequenced in a study of blood T cell repertoires in COVID-19. Libraries were prepared by immunoSEQ multiplex PCR; TCRdb keeps only in-frame clonotypes and omits some of them. The sample contains around 470,000 clones, 80% to 90% of which appear only once. Sequenced sample: peripheral blood. The source of these receptors is a man between 18 and 29 years old with COVID-19, enrolled during active disease.

The chain employs TRBV14 and TRBJ2-7; a weak D match, TRBD1 (6 bases). The CDR3 has 12 residues. Looked up from germline, CDR1 is SGHDN and CDR2 is FVKESK. Trimming removed 6 bases at V and 6 bases at J, with 12 bases between. The CDR3 DNA sequence: TGTGCCAGCAGGAAAACAGGGTTCGAGCAGTACTTC. Translation gives CASRKTGFEQYF.

The V call is TRBV5-1, the J call TRBJ1-5, with 7 bases aligning to TRBD1. CDR3 length: 15 residues. After removal of 0 bases from V and 5 bases from J, the junction contained 5 bases not matched to a gene. Germline CDR1 is SGHRS and CDR2 is YFSETQ. In DNA, the CDR3 is TGCGCCAGCAGCTTGGACGGGACAGACTATCAGCCCCAGCATTTT. It specifies CASSLDGTDYQPQHF.

The chain joins TRBV29-1 to TRBJ2-1; the match to TRBD2 covers 11 bases. V shed 7 bases and J 4 bases; nucleotides not matched to a gene: 9. The CDR3 loop spans 15 amino acids. Germline V gene data show CDR1 as SQVTM and CDR2 as ANQGSEA. CDR3 region: CSAEWIAGGYNEQFF. DNA of the CDR3: TGCAGCGCCGAGTGGATAGCGGGAGGGTACAATGAGCAGTTCTTC.

In regard to this clone: This clone may be a read error of a much larger clone one base away. This chain links TRBV7-9 with TRBJ2-7; the match to TRBD2 covers 13 bases. Germline V gene data show CDR1 as SEHNR and CDR2 as FQNEAQ (reference sequence). V shed 6 bases and J 0 bases; nucleotides not matched to a gene: 2. This CDR3 region has 15 residues. In DNA, the CDR3 is TGTGCCAGCAGTCGGACTAGCGGGAGCTCCTACGAGCAGTACTTC. This encodes CASSRTSGSSYEQYF.

The chain couples TRBV18 to TRBJ1-5; 9 nucleotides agree with TRBD1. CDR3 length equals 16 residues. The ends lost 6 bases at V and 1 base at J; junction bases unmatched: 7. Looked up from germline, CDR1 is KGHSH and CDR2 is LQKENI. CDR3 loop: CASSGGTGLSNQPQHF. In nucleotides, the CDR3 is TGTGCCAGCTCGGGTGGGACAGGGTTGAGCAATCAGCCCCAGCATTTT.

V and J are TRBV4-1 and TRBJ2-1; 7 bases fit TRBD2. CDR3 length equals 16 residues. V lost 0 bases, J lost 6 bases, and 8 bases stayed unmatched. Germline V gene lookup returns CDR1 MGHRA and CDR2 YSYEKL. The CDR3 protein is CASSQDGAGVPNEQFF. DNA for the CDR3: TGCGCCAGCAGCCAAGATGGGGCGGGAGTTCCCAATGAGCAGTTCTTC.

The table lists this clone with a count of one. V is TRBV4-1 and J is TRBJ2-5; the match to TRBD1 covers 9 bases. The CDR3 totals 15 residues. With V trimmed by 4 bases and J by 7 bases, 10 bases remained unmatched. Germline CDR1 reads MGHRA; CDR2 reads YSYEKL. The CDR3 nucleotides are TGCGCCAGCAGCCCACGTGGACAGGGGTCGGGGACCCAGTACTTC. Residues: CASSPRGQGSGTQYF.

The chain combines TRBV5-6 with TRBJ1-4; D is perhaps TRBD1 (5 bases). The CDR3 runs to 14 residues. V was pared by 2 bases and J by 7 bases, with 12 bases between. The V gene's germline CDR1 is SGHDT and CDR2 YYEEEE. The chain's CDR3 is CASSFGGEGEKLFF. CDR3 bases: TGTGCCAGCAGCTTTGGGGGGGAAGGTGAAAAACTGTTTTTT.

The chain links TRBV5-1 to TRBJ1-4; 9 bases fit TRBD1. The germline V gene has CDR1 SGHRS and CDR2 YFSETQ. The CDR3 totals 15 residues. V dropped 4 bases and J dropped 7; count of bases not matched to a gene: 8. This chain's CDR3 is CASSEGTGIAEKLFF. DNA of the CDR3: TGCGCCAGCAGCGAAGGGACAGGGATTGCTGAAAAACTGTTTTTT.

The V gene is TRBV7-2, the J gene TRBJ1-1; D possibly corresponds to TRBD1 (6 bases). V was shortened by 4 bases and J by 1 base, with 7 bases between the two germline ends. This CDR3 is 13 amino acids long. Looked up from germline, CDR1 is SGHTA and CDR2 is FQGNSA. CDR3 sequence reads: CASSWGQNTEAFF. The CDR3 DNA sequence: TGTGCCAGCAGCTGGGGACAGAACACTGAAGCTTTCTTT.

This clone was seen a single time. This rearrangement joins TRBV11-2 to TRBJ2-1; 9 positions agree with TRBD2. The CDR3 consists of 17 residues. CDR1 SGHAT and CDR2 FQNNGV come from the germline V gene. The V segment lost 4 bases and the J segment 5 bases; nucleotides outside the gene matches: 12. As DNA, the CDR3 is TGTGCCAGCAGCTCAACCCTTCTAGCGGGGCGAAACAATGAGCAGTTCTTC. It yields the protein CASSSTLLAGRNNEQFF. Full variable domain (missing parts from reference TRBV11-2 and TRBJ2-1): EAGVAQSPRYKIIEKRQSVAFWCNPISGHATLYWYQQILGQGPKLLIQFQNNGVVDDSQLPKDRFSAERLKGVDSTLKIQPAKLEDSAVYLCASSSTLLAGRNNEQFFGPGTRLTVL.

The genes are TRBV7-8 and TRBJ2-2; D is perhaps TRBD1 (6 bases). V was shortened by 3 bases and J by 2 bases, with 10 bases between the two germline ends. Germline V CDR1 and CDR2: SGHVS, FQNEAQ. The CDR3 is 15 residues long. CDR3 region: CASSFLGANTGELFF. The CDR3 nucleotides are TGTGCCAGCAGCTTCTTGGGGGCCAACACCGGGGAGCTGTTTTTT.

The V and J genes are TRBV28 and TRBJ2-1; D gene ambiguous. The CDR3 length is 15 residues. Trimming left V 6 bases short and J 8 bases short, with 20 bases between. CDR1 is MDHEN, CDR2 SYDVKM, per germline. CDR3 in DNA: TGTGCCAGCAGCCCCTTAACGGAGAAGATATATGAGCAGTTCTTC. Protein: CASSPLTEKIYEQFF.

The CDR3 DNA sequence: TGTGCCAGCGGGCCAGGGACTCGGACAGGGGTAGATACGCAGTATTTT. Residues: CASGPGTRTGVDTQYF. This sequence joins TRBV11-3 and TRBJ2-3, with TRBD1 matching 9 bases. V shed 8 bases, J shed 5 bases, and the junction held 14 bases outside the gene matches. This CDR3 has 16 amino acids. CDR1 is SGHNT, CDR2 YENEEA, per germline.

The V call is TRBV7-2, the J call TRBJ2-1; 10 nucleotides align to TRBD1. This CDR3 comprises 16 residues. The V segment lost 0 bases and the J segment 7 bases; nucleotides outside the gene matches: 6. Germline V lookup: CDR1 SGHTA, CDR2 FQGNSA. CDR3 loop: CASSLAGTGARNEQFF. CDR3 nucleotide sequence: TGTGCCAGCAGCTTAGCCGGGACAGGGGCCCGGAATGAGCAGTTCTTC.

The chain has TRBV2 and TRBJ1-4, with unresolved D. The germline V gene encodes CDR1 SNHLY and CDR2 FYNNEI. V was pared by 6 bases and J by 3 bases, with 14 bases between. The CDR3 sequence is 15 residues long. CDR3 sequence reads: CASRLRERSNEKLFF. The DNA for the CDR3 is TGTGCCAGCAGGTTGAGGGAGCGGTCTAATGAAAAACTGTTTTTT.

The V gene is TRBV5-8, the J gene TRBJ2-5; 11 nucleotides agree with TRBD1. The CDR3 loop spans 16 amino acids. V gave up 4 bases and J gave up 4 bases; unmatched junction bases: 9. CDR1 SGHTS and CDR2 YDEGEE come from the germline V gene. CDR3 bases: TGTGCCAGCAGCCGAGGGACAGGGGGTAGTCCAGAGACCCAGTACTTC. Translated: CASSRGTGGSPETQYF.

This chain uses TRBV7-9 with TRBJ2-3, with 7 positions matching TRBD2. Germline-derived CDR1 and CDR2 are SEHNR and FQNEAQ (reference sequence). With V trimmed by 5 bases and J by 1 base, 3 bases remained unmatched. The CDR3 covers 14 residues. CDR3 nucleotide sequence: TGTGCCAGCAGCACCAGCGGGGGCACAGATACGCAGTATTTT. Its translation: CASSTSGGTDTQYF.

The sample holds one count of this clone. The gene calls are TRBV5-4 and TRBJ2-7; the D gene is possibly TRBD2 (5 bases). Trimming left V 4 bases short and J 6 bases short, with 11 bases between. The V gene's germline CDR1 is SGHNT and CDR2 YYREEE (reference sequence). The CDR3 runs to 12 residues. The CDR3 DNA reads as TGTGCCAGCAGCGCCGCTAGCTCCGAGCAGTACTTC. This sequence encodes CASSAASSEQYF. Full variable domain (remainder filled in from reference TRBV5-4 and TRBJ2-7): ETGVTQSPTHLIKTRGQQVTLRCSSQSGHNTVSWYQQALGQGPQFIFQYYREEENGRGNFPPRFSGLQFPNYSSELNVNALELDDSALYLCASSAASSEQYFGPGTRLTVT.

This chain connects TRBV27 to TRBJ1-4, with 10 bases that match TRBD1. With V trimmed by 2 bases and J by 7 bases, 7 bases remained unmatched. Germline-derived CDR1 and CDR2 are MNHEY and SMNVEV (reference sequence). This CDR3 comprises 16 residues. The CDR3 DNA reads TGTGCCAGCAGTTTACTCTGGACAGGGGGAGGTGAAAAACTGTTTTTT. It translates to CASSLLWTGGGEKLFF.